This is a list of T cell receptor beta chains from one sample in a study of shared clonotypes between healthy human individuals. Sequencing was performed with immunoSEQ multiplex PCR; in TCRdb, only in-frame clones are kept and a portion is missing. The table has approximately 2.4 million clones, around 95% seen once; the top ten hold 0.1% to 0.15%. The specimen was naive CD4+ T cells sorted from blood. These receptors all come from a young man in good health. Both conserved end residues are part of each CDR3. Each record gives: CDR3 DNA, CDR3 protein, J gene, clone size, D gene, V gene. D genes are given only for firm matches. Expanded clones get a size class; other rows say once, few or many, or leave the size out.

cdr3_nt: TGCGCCAGCAGCTTGGACGCCAAAAACATTCAGTACTTC
cdr3_aa: CASSLDAKNIQYF
j_call: TRBJ2-4
clone_size: -
d_call: -
v_call: TRBV5-1

cdr3_nt: TGTGCCAGCAGCTTGGTTTCGGTGCTGAACACTGAGGCTTTCTTT
cdr3_aa: CASSLVSVLNTEAFF
j_call: TRBJ1-1
clone_size: -
d_call: -
v_call: TRBV5-6

cdr3_nt: TGCGCCAGCAGCTTAGGGGACAGGGAGAATCAGCCCCAGCATTTT
cdr3_aa: CASSLGDRENQPQHF
j_call: TRBJ1-5
clone_size: once
d_call: TRBD1
v_call: TRBV4-1

cdr3_nt: TGCGCCAGCAGCCCCATCGCGGGAGGAACAGATACGCAGTATTTT
cdr3_aa: CASSPIAGGTDTQYF
j_call: TRBJ2-3
clone_size: -
d_call: TRBD2
v_call: TRBV5-1

cdr3_nt: TGTGCCAGCAGTGGGGGGGGACAGGGTGAGAATGAGCAGTTCTTC
cdr3_aa: CASSGGGQGENEQFF
j_call: TRBJ2-1
clone_size: -
d_call: TRBD1
v_call: TRBV6-1

cdr3_nt: TGTGCCAGCAGGCGTCCGGGACTCAGCTCTGGAAACACCATATATTTT
cdr3_aa: CASRRPGLSSGNTIYF
j_call: TRBJ1-3
clone_size: -
d_call: -
v_call: TRBV11-2

cdr3_nt: TGTGCCAGCAGTGAAAGCCAGGGGATAGGGATGAACACTGAAGCTTTCTTT
cdr3_aa: CASSESQGIGMNTEAFF
j_call: TRBJ1-1
clone_size: -
d_call: -
v_call: TRBV2

cdr3_nt: TGTGCCAGCAGCTTTTGGGAGGGTAGGGAAAAACTGTTTTTT
cdr3_aa: CASSFWEGREKLFF
j_call: TRBJ1-4
clone_size: -
d_call: -
v_call: TRBV7-9

cdr3_nt: TGCGCCAGCAGCTTGGCCGGGACTAGCGGGACGAATGAGCAGTTCTTC
cdr3_aa: CASSLAGTSGTNEQFF
j_call: TRBJ2-1
clone_size: -
d_call: TRBD2
v_call: TRBV5-1

cdr3_nt: TGCGCCAGCAGTGCGAACAATCAGCCCCAGCATTTT
cdr3_aa: CASSANNQPQHF
j_call: TRBJ1-5
clone_size: -
d_call: -
v_call: TRBV10-2

cdr3_nt: TGTGCCAGCAGCTTAGCTAGCGGGGTGGAAAACGAGCAGTACTTC
cdr3_aa: CASSLASGVENEQYF
j_call: TRBJ2-7
clone_size: -
d_call: TRBD2
v_call: TRBV7-2